This T cell receptor beta chain was sequenced for a study of brain metastases from non-small cell lung cancer. Produced via immunoSEQ multiplex PCR; TCRdb's table is partial and in-frame only. The data show some 7,700 clones, approximately 86% seen once. V was clipped by 9 bases and J by 5 bases, with 20 bases between them. This CDR3 contains 14 residues. Per the germline V gene, CDR1 is SGHNT and CDR2 is YYREEE (reference sequence). The sequenced sample was primary lung tumor tissue. The chain joins TRBV5-4 to TRBJ2-5; TRBD2 might be the D (7 bases). The origin of this receptor is a donor older than 35 with non-small cell lung cancer. The CDR3 DNA follows: TGTGCCACCTGGGGGGGGCGCTTTGGCGAGACCCAGTACTTC. It yields the protein CATWGGRFGETQYF.